The sequence of this T cell receptor (beta chain) was determined in a study of blood T cells in healthy people across ages. Deletions cut 0 bases from V and 2 bases from J, with 17 bases between. Germline V gene lookup returns CDR1 SGHRS and CDR2 YFSETQ. The CDR3 is made up of 18 amino acids. A sample-barcoded 5' primer and a J-beta primer mix were used in a second PCR of roughly 6 to 11 cycles. At least 2.5 million CDR3-containing paired-end reads were obtained per sample. TCRdb ran MiXCR on the 5' RACE reads and lists one entry per CDR3 protein. The sample shows about 670,000 distinct CDR3 sequences, around 50% of them seen only once. Every donor contributed around 10 milliliters of peripheral blood by blood draw.

The source is a woman at least 80 years old in good health. The genes are TRBV5-1 and TRBJ2-2, with a tentative D call TRBD2 (5 bases). The sample was blood. CDR3 amino acids: CASSLGLVERINTGELFF. The DNA of the CDR3 is TGCGCCAGCAGCTTGGGGCTAGTCGAGCGGATAAACACCGGGGAGCTGTTTTTT.